This T cell receptor beta chain emerged from a study of T cell repertoires in cytomegalovirus infection. Study background: In the study, CMV epitopes included recently identified HLA-C-restricted and well-studied HLA-B-restricted ones. Indicated by public TCR beta signatures were CMV infection and matching HLA type. Points from the study as a whole: Within the response measured ex vivo, HLA-C-restricted CMV-specific TCR beta clonotypes were dominant.

Worth noting for this clonotype: Its antigen remains unidentified.

TCRdb itself ran the reads through MiXCR, one entry per CDR3 protein. This table has nearly 700,000 distinct CDR3 sequences, 30% to 35% appearing once. The starting material was cultured PBMCs, obtained from culture after CMV antigen stimulation. The clonotype originates from a human donor in good health (CMV status not recorded). Some clones in this sample may be carry-over from other donors' samples.

This CDR3 reads CASSQQGEQYF. For the CDR3, the DNA is TGTGCCAGCAGTCAACAGGGGGAGCAGTACTTC. V and J are TRBV6-1 and TRBJ2-7, with TRBD1 matching over 7 bases. Looked up from germline, CDR1 is MNHNS and CDR2 is SASEGT. Trimming cost V 5 bases and J 7 bases; bases outside gene matches: 2. This CDR3 is 11 amino acids long.